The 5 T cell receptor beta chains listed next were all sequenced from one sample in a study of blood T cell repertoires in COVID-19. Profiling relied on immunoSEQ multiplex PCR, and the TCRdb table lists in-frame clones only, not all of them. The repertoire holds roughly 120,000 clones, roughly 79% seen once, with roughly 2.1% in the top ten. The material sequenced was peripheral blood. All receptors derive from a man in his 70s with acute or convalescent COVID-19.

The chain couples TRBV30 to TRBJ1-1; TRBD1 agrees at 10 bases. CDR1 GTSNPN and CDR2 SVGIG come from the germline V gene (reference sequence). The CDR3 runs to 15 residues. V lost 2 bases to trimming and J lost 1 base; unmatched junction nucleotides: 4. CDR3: CAWSPGTGANTEAFF. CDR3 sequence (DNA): TGTGCCTGGAGTCCCGGGACAGGGGCGAACACTGAAGCTTTCTTT.

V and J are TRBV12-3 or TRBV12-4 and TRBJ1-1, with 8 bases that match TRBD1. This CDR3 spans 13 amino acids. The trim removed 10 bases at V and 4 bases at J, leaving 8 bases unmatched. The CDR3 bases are TGTGCCAACATTCGTACAGGGGGCACTGAAGCTTTCTTT. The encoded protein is CANIRTGGTEAFF.

CDR3 in DNA: TGTGCCAGTAGTATACGTCCGACTAATGAAAAACTGTTTTTT. It codes for CASSIRPTNEKLFF. The chain uses TRBV19 and TRBJ1-4; D not resolved. Germline CDR1 and CDR2: LNHDA and SQIVND (reference sequence). The CDR3 loop spans 14 amino acids. Trimming stripped 2 bases from V and 2 bases from J, with 6 bases between.

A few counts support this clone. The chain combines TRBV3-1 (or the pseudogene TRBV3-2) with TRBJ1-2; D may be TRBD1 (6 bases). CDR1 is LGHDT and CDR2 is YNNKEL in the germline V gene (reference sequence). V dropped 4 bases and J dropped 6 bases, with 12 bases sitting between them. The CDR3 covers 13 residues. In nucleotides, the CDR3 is TGTGCCAGCAGCCCACAGGGACACAATGGCTACACCTTC. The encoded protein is CASSPQGHNGYTF.

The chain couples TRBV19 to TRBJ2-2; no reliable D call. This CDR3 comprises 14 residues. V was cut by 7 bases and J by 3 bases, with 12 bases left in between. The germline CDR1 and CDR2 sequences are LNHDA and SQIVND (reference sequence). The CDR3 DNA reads TGTGCCAGTATTCCGAGACACGACACCGGGGAGCTGTTTTTT. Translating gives CASIPRHDTGELFF.